This T cell receptor (beta chain) was observed in a study of T cell repertoires in cytomegalovirus infection. The overall study: CMV infection plus the matching HLA type was flagged by public TCR beta signatures.

The study, taken as a whole, reports: In two of eight donors, the top clonotype was HLA-C-restricted CMV-specific.

A single record per CDR3 protein comes from TCRdb applying MiXCR to the reads. The table has more than 150,000 distinct CDR3 sequences, 23% seen once. In the case of this clonotype: What it binds is not known.

The V gene's germline CDR1 is SGDLS and CDR2 YYNGEE. There are 15 residues in the CDR3. Trimming took 0 bases from V and 3 from J, leaving 13 bases between them. This chain uses TRBV9 with TRBJ2-7, with D unclear. Sequenced input: PBMCs. The TCR originated in a human donor in good health (CMV status not recorded). Some clones in this sample may be carry-over from other donors' samples. The CDR3 here is CASSVDGFTYYEQYF. The CDR3 DNA is TGTGCCAGCAGCGTAGATGGTTTTACCTACTACGAGCAGTACTTC. Filled out from reference TRBV9 and TRBJ2-7, the complete variable domain reads DSGVTQTPKHLITATGQRVTLRCSPRSGDLSVYWYQQSLDQGLQFLIQYYNGEERAKGNILERFSAQQFPDLHSELNLSSLELGDSALYFCASSVDGFTYYEQYFGPGTRLTVT.